These 9 T cell receptor beta chains share one sample of origin, sequenced in a study of neoadjuvant nivolumab and ipilimumab in lung cancer. The repertoire was sequenced with immunoSEQ multiplex PCR; TCRdb's copy has only in-frame clones and lacks some. In the table there are some 2,000 clones, more than 65% of which are singletons. Sequenced material: tumor tissue, taken before neoadjuvant nivolumab, alone or with ipilimumab. Receptors were obtained from an adult with non-small cell lung cancer.

This sequence joins TRBV7-2 and TRBJ2-1; 8 positions match TRBD2. Trimming removed 5 bases from V and 8 bases from J; junction bases left unmatched: 23. Germline assignment: CDR1 SGHTA and CDR2 FQGNSA. The CDR3 has 19 residues. The CDR3 DNA follows: TGTGCCAGCAGCCCAAAGGGGGTAGCGGGAACGGGAAGGCACCATGAGCAGTTCTTC. It codes for CASSPKGVAGTGRHHEQFF.

J is TRBJ2-7 and V is TRBV28; 7 bases line up with TRBD2. The CDR3 loop spans 17 amino acids. CDR1 is MDHEN and CDR2 is SYDVKM in the germline V gene. Trimming cost V 4 bases and J 0 bases; bases outside gene matches: 12. CDR3 DNA: TGTGCCAGCAGTTCCCATGGGGCGGGAGCTACCTCCTACGAGCAGTACTTC. This translates into CASSSHGAGATSYEQYF.

The chain carries TRBV19 and TRBJ2-5, with 9 nucleotides matching TRBD2. V shed 4 bases and J 4 bases; nucleotides not matched to a gene: 4. This CDR3 region has 14 residues. Germline V gene sequence: CDR1 LNHDA, CDR2 SQIVND (reference sequence). CDR3 bases: TGTGCCAGTAGTACGGCGGGAGGGCGAGAGACCCAGTACTTC. It specifies CASSTAGGRETQYF.

The rearrangement links TRBV9 to TRBJ1-2, with D tentatively TRBD1 (5 bases). Trimming shortened V by 4 bases and J by 4 bases, and 14 bases separated the two germline ends. Germline V gene sequence: CDR1 SGDLS, CDR2 YYNGEE. The CDR3 sequence is 14 residues long. CDR3 nucleotide sequence: TGTGCCAGCAGCCAAGGCGGACAAACCTATGGCTACACCTTC. It translates to CASSQGGQTYGYTF. Based on the CDR3 plus reference TRBV9 and TRBJ1-2, the full variable domain is DSGVTQTPKHLITATGQRVTLRCSPRSGDLSVYWYQQSLDQGLQFLIQYYNGEERAKGNILERFSAQQFPDLHSELNLSSLELGDSALYFCASSQGGQTYGYTFGSGTRLTVV.

The J gene is TRBJ2-2, the V gene TRBV6-1, with a tentative D call TRBD2 (6 bases). The germline V gene encodes CDR1 MNHNS and CDR2 SASEGT. This CDR3 comprises 16 residues. Deletions cut 1 base from V and 4 bases from J, with 13 bases between. The DNA of the CDR3 is TGTGCCAGCAGTGAAGGGTGGAGGGTTGGCACCGGGGAGCTGTTTTTT. It specifies CASSEGWRVGTGELFF.

This chain connects TRBV23-1 to TRBJ2-7, with D possibly being TRBD1 or TRBD2 (5 bases each). TRBV23-1 is designated an ORF whose function remains uncertain. The V end was cut by 8 bases, the J end by 2 bases, with 13 bases between. The CDR3 runs to 13 residues. Written as DNA, the CDR3 is TGCGCCAGCGCCTCTAAGGGACCCTACGAGCAGTACTTC. It specifies CASASKGPYEQYF.

The chain is built from TRBV7-9 and TRBJ2-7; D possibly corresponds to TRBD2 (5 bases). This CDR3 has 14 residues. Germline V gives CDR1 SEHNR, CDR2 FQNEAQ (reference sequence). V lost 5 bases and J lost 3, with 14 bases in between. The CDR3 loop is CASSVSGNNYEQYF. The DNA for the CDR3 is TGTGCCAGCAGCGTCTCCGGGAACAACTACGAGCAGTACTTC.

The chain links TRBV27 to TRBJ2-1; 8 nucleotides align to TRBD1. V dropped 3 bases and J dropped 5; count of bases not matched to a gene: 3. The CDR3 is made up of 14 amino acids. Germline CDR1 reads MNHEY; CDR2 reads SMNVEV (reference sequence). CDR3 in amino acids: CASSLDRADNEQFF. The CDR3 coding sequence is TGTGCCAGCAGTTTGGACAGGGCCGACAATGAGCAGTTCTTC.

This chain joins TRBV11-2 and TRBJ2-2; 11 bases are shared with TRBD1. V gave up 4 bases and J gave up 6 bases; unmatched junction bases: 7. Looked up from germline, CDR1 is SGHAT and CDR2 is FQNNGV. CDR3 length: 16 amino acids. The CDR3 loop is CASSYRDRGFAGELFF. DNA for the CDR3: TGTGCCAGCAGCTACCGGGACAGGGGGTTCGCCGGGGAGCTGTTTTTT.